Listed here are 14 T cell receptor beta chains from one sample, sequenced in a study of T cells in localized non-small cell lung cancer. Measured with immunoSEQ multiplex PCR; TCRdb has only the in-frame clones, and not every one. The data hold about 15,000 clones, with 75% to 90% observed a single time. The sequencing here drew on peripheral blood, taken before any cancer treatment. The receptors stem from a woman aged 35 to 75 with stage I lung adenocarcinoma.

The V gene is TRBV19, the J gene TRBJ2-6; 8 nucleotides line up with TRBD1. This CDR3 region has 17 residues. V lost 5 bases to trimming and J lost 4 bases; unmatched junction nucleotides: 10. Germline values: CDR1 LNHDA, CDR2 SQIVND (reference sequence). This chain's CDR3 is CASSPRQGAFGANVLTF. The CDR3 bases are TGTGCCAGTAGTCCCCGGCAGGGGGCGTTCGGGGCCAACGTCCTGACTTTC. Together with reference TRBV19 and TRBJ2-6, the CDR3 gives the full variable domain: DGGITQSPKYLFRKEGQNVTLSCEQNLNHDAMYWYRQDPGQGLRLIYYSQIVNDFQKGDIAEGYSVSREKKESFPLTVTSAQKNPTAFYLCASSPRQGAFGANVLTFGAGSRLTVL.

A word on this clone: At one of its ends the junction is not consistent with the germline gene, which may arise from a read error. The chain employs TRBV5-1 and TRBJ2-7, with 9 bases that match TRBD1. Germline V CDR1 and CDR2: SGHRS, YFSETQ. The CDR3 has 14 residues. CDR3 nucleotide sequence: TGCGCCAGCAGCCTGGATTTCCCCAGGACAGGGGAGGACTTC. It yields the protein CASSLDFPRTGEDF.

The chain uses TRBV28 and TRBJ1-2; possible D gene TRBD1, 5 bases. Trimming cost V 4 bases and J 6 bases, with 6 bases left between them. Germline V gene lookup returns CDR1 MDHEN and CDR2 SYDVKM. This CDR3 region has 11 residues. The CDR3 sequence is CASSSRDGYTF. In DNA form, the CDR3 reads TGTGCCAGCAGTTCCAGGGATGGCTACACCTTC.

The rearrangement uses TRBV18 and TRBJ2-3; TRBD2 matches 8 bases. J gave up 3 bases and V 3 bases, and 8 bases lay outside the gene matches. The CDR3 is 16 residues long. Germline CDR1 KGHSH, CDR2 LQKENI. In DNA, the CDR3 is TGTGCCAGCTCACCGCTTGGGCGGGGGGTAACAGATACGCAGTATTTT. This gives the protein CASSPLGRGVTDTQYF.

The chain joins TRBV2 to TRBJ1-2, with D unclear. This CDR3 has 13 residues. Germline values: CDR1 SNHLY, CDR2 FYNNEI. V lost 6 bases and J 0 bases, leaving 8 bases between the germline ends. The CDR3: CASSPSTNYGYTF. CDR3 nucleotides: TGTGCCAGCAGCCCCAGCACTAACTATGGCTACACCTTC.

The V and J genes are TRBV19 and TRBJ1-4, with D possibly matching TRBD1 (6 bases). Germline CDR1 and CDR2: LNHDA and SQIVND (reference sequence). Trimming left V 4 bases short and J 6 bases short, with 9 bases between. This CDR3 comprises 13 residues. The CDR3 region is CASSTNRDEKLFF. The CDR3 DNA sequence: TGTGCCAGTAGTACAAACAGGGATGAAAAACTGTTTTTT. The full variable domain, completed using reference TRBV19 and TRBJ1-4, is DGGITQSPKYLFRKEGQNVTLSCEQNLNHDAMYWYRQDPGQGLRLIYYSQIVNDFQKGDIAEGYSVSREKKESFPLTVTSAQKNPTAFYLCASSTNRDEKLFFGSGTQLSVL.

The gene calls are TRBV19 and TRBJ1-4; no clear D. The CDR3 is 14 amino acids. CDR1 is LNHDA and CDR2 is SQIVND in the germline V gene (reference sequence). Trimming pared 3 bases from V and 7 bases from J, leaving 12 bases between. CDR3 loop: CASSMEGFGEKLFF. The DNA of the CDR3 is TGTGCCAGTAGTATGGAAGGGTTCGGTGAAAAACTGTTTTTT.

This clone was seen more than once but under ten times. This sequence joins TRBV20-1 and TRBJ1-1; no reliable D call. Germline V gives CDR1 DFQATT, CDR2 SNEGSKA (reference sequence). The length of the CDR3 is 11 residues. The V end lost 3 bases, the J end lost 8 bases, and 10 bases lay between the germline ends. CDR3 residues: CSASDGAEAFF. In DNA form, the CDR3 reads TGCAGTGCTAGTGACGGAGCCGAAGCTTTCTTT.

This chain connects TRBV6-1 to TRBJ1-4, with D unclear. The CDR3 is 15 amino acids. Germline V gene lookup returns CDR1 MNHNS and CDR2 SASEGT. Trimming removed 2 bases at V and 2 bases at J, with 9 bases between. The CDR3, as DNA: TGTGCCAGCAGTGAACAAGGGTGGACTAATGAAAAACTGTTTTTT. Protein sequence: CASSEQGWTNEKLFF.

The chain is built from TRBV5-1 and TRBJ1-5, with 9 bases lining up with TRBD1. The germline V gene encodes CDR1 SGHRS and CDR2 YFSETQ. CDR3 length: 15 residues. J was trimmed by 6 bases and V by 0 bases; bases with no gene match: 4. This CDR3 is CASSLGDREGQPQHF. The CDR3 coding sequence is TGCGCCAGCAGCTTGGGGGACAGGGAGGGTCAGCCCCAGCATTTT.

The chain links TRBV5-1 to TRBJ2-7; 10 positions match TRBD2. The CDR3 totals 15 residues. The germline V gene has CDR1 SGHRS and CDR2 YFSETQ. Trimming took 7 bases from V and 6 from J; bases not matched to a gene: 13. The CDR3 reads CASRSGGASLGEQYF. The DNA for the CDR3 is TGCGCCAGCCGAAGCGGGGGGGCCTCCCTCGGCGAGCAGTACTTC.

CDR3 in amino acids: CASSPFGDQPQHF. The CDR3 DNA follows: TGTGCCAGCTCACCATTTGGGGATCAGCCCCAGCATTTT. V and J are TRBV18 and TRBJ1-5, with D unclear. The CDR3 length is 13 residues. Germline lookup yields CDR1 KGHSH and CDR2 LQKENI. V dropped 2 bases and J dropped 5 bases, with 7 bases sitting between them.

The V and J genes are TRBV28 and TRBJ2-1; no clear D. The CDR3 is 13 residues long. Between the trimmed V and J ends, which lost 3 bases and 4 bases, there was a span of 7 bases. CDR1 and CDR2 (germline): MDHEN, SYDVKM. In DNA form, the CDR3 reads TGTGCCAGCAGTTTTTACAGTTACAATGAGCAGTTCTTC. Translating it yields CASSFYSYNEQFF.

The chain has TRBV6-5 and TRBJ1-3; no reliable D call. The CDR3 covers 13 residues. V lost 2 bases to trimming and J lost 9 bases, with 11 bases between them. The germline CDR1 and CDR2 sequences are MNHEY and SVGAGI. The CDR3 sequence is CASSYPAAGTIYF. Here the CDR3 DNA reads TGTGCCAGCAGTTACCCAGCAGCAGGCACCATATATTTT.